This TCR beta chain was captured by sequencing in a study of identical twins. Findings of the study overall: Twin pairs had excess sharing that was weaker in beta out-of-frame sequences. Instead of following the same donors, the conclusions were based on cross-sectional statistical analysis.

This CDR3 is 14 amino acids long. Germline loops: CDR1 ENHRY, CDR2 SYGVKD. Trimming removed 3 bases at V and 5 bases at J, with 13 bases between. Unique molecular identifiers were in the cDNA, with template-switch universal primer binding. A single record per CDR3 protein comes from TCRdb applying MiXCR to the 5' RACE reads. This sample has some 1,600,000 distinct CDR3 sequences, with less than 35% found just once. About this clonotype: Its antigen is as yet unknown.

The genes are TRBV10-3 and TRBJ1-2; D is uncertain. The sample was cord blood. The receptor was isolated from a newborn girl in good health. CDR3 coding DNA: TGTGCCATCAGTGATAGGGTCGCCGGGTATGGCTACACCTTC. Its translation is CAISDRVAGYGYTF.